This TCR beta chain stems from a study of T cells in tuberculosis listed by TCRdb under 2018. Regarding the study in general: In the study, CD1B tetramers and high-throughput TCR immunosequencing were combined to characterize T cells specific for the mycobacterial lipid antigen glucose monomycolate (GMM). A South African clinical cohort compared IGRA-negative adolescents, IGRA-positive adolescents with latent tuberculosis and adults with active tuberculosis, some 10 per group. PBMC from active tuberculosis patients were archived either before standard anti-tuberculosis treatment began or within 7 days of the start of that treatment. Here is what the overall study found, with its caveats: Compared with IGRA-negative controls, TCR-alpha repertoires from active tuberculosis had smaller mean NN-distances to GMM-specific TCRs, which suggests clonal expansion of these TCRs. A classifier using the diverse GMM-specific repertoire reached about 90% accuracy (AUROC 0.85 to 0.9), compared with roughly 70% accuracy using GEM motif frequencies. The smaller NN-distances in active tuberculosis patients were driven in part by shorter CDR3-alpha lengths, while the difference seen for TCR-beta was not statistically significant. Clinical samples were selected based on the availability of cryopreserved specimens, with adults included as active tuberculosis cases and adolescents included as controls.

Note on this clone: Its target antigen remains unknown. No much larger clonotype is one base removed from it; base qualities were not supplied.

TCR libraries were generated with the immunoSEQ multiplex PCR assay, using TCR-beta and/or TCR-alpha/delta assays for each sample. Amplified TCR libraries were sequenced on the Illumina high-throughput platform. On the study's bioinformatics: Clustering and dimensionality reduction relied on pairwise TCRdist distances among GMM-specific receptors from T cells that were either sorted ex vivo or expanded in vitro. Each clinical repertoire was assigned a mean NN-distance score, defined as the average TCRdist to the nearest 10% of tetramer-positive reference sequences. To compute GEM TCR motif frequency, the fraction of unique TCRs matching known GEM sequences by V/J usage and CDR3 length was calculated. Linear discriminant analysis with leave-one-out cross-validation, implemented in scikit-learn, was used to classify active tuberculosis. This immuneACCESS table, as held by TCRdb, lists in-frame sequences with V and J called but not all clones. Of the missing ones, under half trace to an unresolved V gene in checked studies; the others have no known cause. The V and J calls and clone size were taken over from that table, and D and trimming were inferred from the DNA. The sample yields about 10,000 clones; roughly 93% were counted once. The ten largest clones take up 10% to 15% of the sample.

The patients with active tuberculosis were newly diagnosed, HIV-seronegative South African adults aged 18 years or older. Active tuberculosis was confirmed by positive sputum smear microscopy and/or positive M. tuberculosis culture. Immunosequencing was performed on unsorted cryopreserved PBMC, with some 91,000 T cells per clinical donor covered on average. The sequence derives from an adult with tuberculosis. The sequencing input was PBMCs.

The sequence in DNA is TGCGCCAGCAGCCCCAGGGGGCGTGAAGGCAATCAGCCCCAGCATTTT. This yields the protein CASSPRGREGNQPQHF. The sequence is built from TRBV4-1 and TRBJ1-5, and TRBD1 matches 8 of the central bases. The germline V gene provides CDR1 MGHRA and CDR2 YSYEKL. Germline trimming amounts to 4 bases on V and 2 bases on J, with 7 as the count of junction bases outside the gene matches. Inclusive of the bounding cysteine and phenylalanine, the CDR3 is 16 residues long. Here the CDR3 DNA is all that survives: 48 bases in frame from base 1.